A selection of T cell receptor beta chains follows, all from one sample in a study of cytomegalovirus exposure and HLA in healthy donors. Method: immunoSEQ multiplex PCR; TCRdb's copy keeps in-frame clones and lacks some. The repertoire holds 45,000 to 60,000 clones, with 80% to 95% as singletons. Sequencing was carried out using PBMCs. These receptors came from a woman aged 18 to 35 in good health and CMV-seronegative. CDR3s include the opening cysteine and the closing phenylalanine or tryptophan. A clone size is listed for some rows: how often the clone was seen (once, few, many), or a class if it is expanded.

clone size	V gene	J gene	CDR3 protein
NA	TRBV5-4	TRBJ2-7	CASGPAGSYEQYF
NA	TRBV2	TRBJ1-3	CASMKNSGSSGNTIYF
NA	TRBV2	TRBJ1-1	CASSFPMTGNYPGEAFF
NA	TRBV2	TRBJ1-1	CASSPTGNTEAFF
NA	TRBV6-1	TRBJ2-1	CASSESVLLWGTEQFF
NA	TRBV2	TRBJ1-6	CASRGTGRNSPLHF
NA	TRBV2	TRBJ2-1	CASSDRGYNEQFF
once	TRBV13	TRBJ2-3	CASRTGTDTQYF
NA	TRBV6-1	TRBJ1-2	CASSQGGGYTF
NA	TRBV19	TRBJ1-2	CASSITGTDRYGYTF
NA	TRBV14	TRBJ2-2	CASSRRGLAQLNTGELFF
NA	TRBV7-2	TRBJ2-1	CASSPLAGREQFF
NA	TRBV2	TRBJ2-5	CASSQRRRRETQYF
NA	TRBV7-8	TRBJ2-2	CASSLYRELFF
NA	TRBV11-2	TRBJ2-3	CASSLSDTQYF
NA	TRBV19	TRBJ1-2	CASSIRTDYGYTF
NA	TRBV7-9	TRBJ1-1	CASSLEGVSTEAFF
NA	TRBV5-1	TRBJ2-1	CASSLGTGGNEQFF
NA	TRBV12-2	TRBJ1-5	CASRLIGPGQGGLYSNQPQHF
NA	TRBV25-1	TRBJ1-1	CASTGGTGTEAFF
NA	TRBV13	TRBJ1-6	CASTDSGGDNSPLHF
NA	TRBV29-1	TRBJ2-2	CSVYERGRAGELFF
NA	TRBV19	TRBJ1-2	CASSIQGLIYGYTF
NA	TRBV19	TRBJ1-5	CASSIHSNSNQPQHF
NA	TRBV7-8	TRBJ2-5	CASSLEQRKETQYF
NA	TRBV19	TRBJ1-5	CASSAQVFSGQPQHF
NA	TRBV27	TRBJ2-1	CASNKAGGPNEQFF
NA	TRBV5-1	TRBJ2-7	CASSFRGAFPPYEQYF
NA	TRBV27	TRBJ1-5	CASSLYKGGQPQHF
NA	TRBV9	TRBJ2-4	CASGPGGALAKNIQYF
NA	TRBV7-2	TRBJ1-5	CASSLDGSSNQPQHF
few	TRBV7-3	TRBJ1-1	CASSEGAEAFF
once	TRBV19	TRBJ1-2	CASSIPGQGEYTF
NA	TRBV10-3	TRBJ1-1	CAISSFGEAFF
NA	TRBV10-1	TRBJ2-3	CASSEGQLAGCTDTQYF
NA	TRBV4-3	TRBJ2-1	CASSQSSGPSYNEQFF
NA	TRBV7-2	TRBJ1-2	CASSLEGQGGYGYTF
once	TRBV7-3	TRBJ2-5	CASSLSSGETQYF
medium-sized	TRBV19	TRBJ1-3	CASPPPKQGPGNTIYF
NA	TRBV5-1	TRBJ2-3	CASYLREATDTQYF
NA	TRBV15	TRBJ1-2	CATSRDFGTYGYTF
NA	TRBV5-8	TRBJ2-1	CASSPAVRVPLGDEQFF
NA	TRBV2	TRBJ2-5	CASSEGSWGQVETQYF
NA	TRBV21-1	TRBJ1-3	CASSEDRVVGNTIYF
NA	TRBV4-1	TRBJ1-1	CASSQGYRGQNTEAFF
once	TRBV6-4	TRBJ2-1	CASSDFSGGPYNEQFF
once	TRBV7-8	TRBJ2-1	CASSQRQGPYNEQFF
NA	TRBV5-5	TRBJ1-2	CASSQERGGGYTF
NA	TRBV4-2	TRBJ2-3	CASSQVAGEPSTDTQYF
NA	TRBV6-6	TRBJ1-2	CASSYDGLGYGYTF
NA	TRBV7-2	TRBJ1-2	CASSSGTQQGSNYGYTF
NA	TRBV6-6	TRBJ1-1	CASGEGREAFF
NA	TRBV27	TRBJ2-5	CASIGLAGGPTQYF
NA	TRBV6-5	TRBJ2-4	CASSSILENIQYF
NA	TRBV7-7	TRBJ2-2	CASSRLLAGYTGELFF